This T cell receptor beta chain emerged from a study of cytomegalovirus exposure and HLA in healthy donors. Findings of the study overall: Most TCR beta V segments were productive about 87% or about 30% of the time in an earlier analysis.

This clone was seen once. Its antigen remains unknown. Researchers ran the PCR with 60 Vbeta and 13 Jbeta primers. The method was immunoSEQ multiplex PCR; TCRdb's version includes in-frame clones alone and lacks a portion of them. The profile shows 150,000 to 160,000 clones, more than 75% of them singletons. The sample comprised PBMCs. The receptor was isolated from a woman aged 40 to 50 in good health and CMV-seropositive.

In DNA, the CDR3 is TGTGCCTGGAGTGTTCGGGCGGGCTTCTCCTACGAGCAGTACTTC. Its translation: CAWSVRAGFSYEQYF. The chain links TRBV30 to TRBJ2-7; D possibly corresponds to TRBD2 (5 bases). CDR3 size: 15 residues. V lost 0 bases and J 0 bases, leaving 12 bases between the germline ends. Germline V gene sequence: CDR1 GTSNPN, CDR2 SVGIG (reference sequence).